A single sample is the source of the 27 T cell receptor beta chains below, sequenced in a study of response to subunit inactivated influenza vaccine. MiXCR, applied by TCRdb to the RT-PCR reads, yields one record per CDR3 protein. The table has approximately 500,000 distinct CDR3 sequences, under 15% seen once; the top ten hold under 15%. The sequences come from PBMCs from blood, collected roughly 6 weeks after vaccination. The origin of the receptors is a man aged 45-65 years who received an inactivated influenza vaccine.

This clonotype appeared many times. The rearrangement uses TRBV11-2 and TRBJ2-1; D unresolved. V lost 1 base, J lost 6 bases, and 10 bases lay in between. There are 14 residues in the CDR3. Per the germline V gene, CDR1 is SGHAT and CDR2 is FQNNGV. The CDR3 DNA reads TGTGCCAGCAGCTTAGTGCTGCTCACCAATGAGCAGTTCTTC. This sequence encodes CASSLVLLTNEQFF. Looking up the rest from reference TRBV11-2 and TRBJ2-1 gives the full variable domain: EAGVAQSPRYKIIEKRQSVAFWCNPISGHATLYWYQQILGQGPKLLIQFQNNGVVDDSQLPKDRFSAERLKGVDSTLKIQPAKLEDSAVYLCASSLVLLTNEQFFGPGTRLTVL.

In this sample, this clonotype turned up a few times. The chain is built from TRBV18 and TRBJ2-1, with a weak D call TRBD1 (6 bases). Per germline, CDR1 KGHSH and CDR2 LQKENI. Trimming cost V 6 bases and J 6 bases, with 18 bases left between them. This CDR3 is 15 amino acids long. CDR3 region: CASSNPRTDLNEQFF. As DNA, the CDR3 is TGTGCCAGCTCTAACCCTCGGACAGACCTCAATGAGCAGTTCTTC.

This chain uses TRBV20-1 with TRBJ2-7; D tentatively fits TRBD1 or TRBD2 (5 bases each). Looked up from germline, CDR1 is DFQATT and CDR2 is SNEGSKA (reference sequence). This CDR3 region has 16 residues. The V gene lost 0 bases and the J gene lost 0 bases, with 15 bases spanning the gap. CDR3 loop: CSARDLFGDRSYEQYF. DNA of the CDR3: TGCAGTGCTAGAGACCTTTTCGGGGACCGCTCCTACGAGCAGTACTTC.

V gene TRBV6-6 combines with J gene TRBJ1-5; D uncertain. The length of the CDR3 is 12 residues. CDR1 MNHNY and CDR2 SVGAGI come from the germline V gene (reference sequence). V was clipped by 4 bases and J by 5 bases, with 6 bases between them. The CDR3 spells CASSLLHQPQHF. The CDR3 DNA reads TGTGCCAGCAGTTTACTGCATCAGCCCCAGCATTTT.

The rearrangement links TRBV15 to TRBJ1-5; D unresolved. The CDR3 spans 15 residues. Germline values: CDR1 LNHNV, CDR2 YYDKDF (reference sequence). V was pared by 0 bases and J by 0 bases, with 6 bases between. The CDR3 protein is CATSRDQYSNQPQHF. DNA for the CDR3: TGTGCCACCAGCAGAGACCAGTATAGCAATCAGCCCCAGCATTTT. The full variable domain, rest sourced from reference TRBV15 and TRBJ1-5, is DAMVIQNPRYQVTQFGKPVTLSCSQTLNHNVMYWYQQKSSQAPKLLFHYYDKDFNNEADTPDNFQSRRPNTSFCFLDIRSPGLGDTAMYLCATSRDQYSNQPQHFGDGTRLSIL.

This clonotype was detected only a few times. DNA for the CDR3: TGTGCCAGCAGCTTAGCAGGGAGGGGTGTCCCTGGAAACACCATATATTTT. Translated: CASSLAGRGVPGNTIYF. This sequence joins TRBV7-2 and TRBJ1-3; maybe TRBD1 (5 bases). Germline assignment: CDR1 SGHTA and CDR2 FQGNSA. The CDR3 consists of 17 residues. Trimming left V 0 bases short and J 2 bases short, with 14 bases between.

This rearrangement joins TRBV3-1 to TRBJ2-5; D is ambiguous. The CDR3 is made up of 18 amino acids. Germline CDR1 and CDR2: LGHDT and YNNKEL (reference sequence). Trimming removed 0 bases at V and 4 bases at J, with 21 bases between. In DNA form, the CDR3 reads TGTGCCAGCAGCCAAGATAGTCTACTGGGCCCGAACAGAGAGACCCAGTACTTC. Translating gives CASSQDSLLGPNRETQYF.

The chain employs TRBV29-1 and TRBJ2-5; 9 bases fit TRBD1. The germline CDR1 and CDR2 sequences are SQVTM and ANQGSEA. This CDR3 spans 12 amino acids. The CDR3 protein is CSVQGAQETQYF. CDR3 nucleotides: TGCAGTGTACAGGGGGCCCAAGAGACCCAGTACTTC.

This clonotype was counted at least ten times. The V call is TRBV5-1, the J call TRBJ1-2; 10 bases are shared with TRBD1. This CDR3 is built from 13 residues. CDR1 and CDR2 from the germline V gene are SGHRS and YFSETQ. Trimming cost V 4 bases and J 8 bases; bases outside gene matches: 5. CDR3 in amino acids: CASSLRDRGGYTF. Here the CDR3 DNA reads TGCGCCAGCAGCCTAAGGGACAGGGGAGGCTACACCTTC. Filled out from reference TRBV5-1 and TRBJ1-2, the complete variable domain reads KAGVTQTPRYLIKTRGQQVTLSCSPISGHRSVSWYQQTPGQGLQFLFEYFSETQRNKGNFPGRFSGRQFSNSRSEMNVSTLELGDSALYLCASSLRDRGGYTFGSGTRLTVV.

The chain carries TRBV6-1 and TRBJ2-7; TRBD2 matches 9 bases. CDR3 size: 15 residues. With 2 bases clipped from V and 4 bases from J, the junction kept 6 bases outside the gene matches. Germline V gene data show CDR1 as MNHNS and CDR2 as SASEGT. The CDR3 reads CASSERFLAGYEQYF. In DNA form, the CDR3 reads TGTGCCAGCAGTGAAAGATTCCTAGCGGGGTACGAGCAGTACTTC.

This clonotype came up a few times. The chain recombines TRBV6-5 with TRBJ2-6; 9 positions agree with TRBD1. Trimming removed 0 bases from V and 0 bases from J; junction bases left unmatched: 6. This CDR3 is 19 amino acids long. The germline CDR1 and CDR2 sequences are MNHEY and SVGAGI. The chain's CDR3 is CASSYSTQGAVSGANVLTF. As DNA, the CDR3 is TGTGCCAGCAGTTACTCGACACAGGGGGCCGTCTCTGGGGCCAACGTCCTGACTTTC.

This clonotype was observed a few times. This chain links TRBV20-1 with TRBJ1-1; no firm D call. Germline CDR1 is DFQATT and CDR2 is SNEGSKA (reference sequence). This CDR3 has 13 amino acids. Trimming took 3 bases from V and 1 from J, leaving 9 bases between them. The CDR3 loop is CSASSQANTEAFF. CDR3 sequence (DNA): TGCAGTGCTAGTAGTCAGGCGAACACTGAAGCTTTCTTT.

This clonotype appeared a few times. The V and J genes are TRBV3-1 and TRBJ2-7; D remains unclear. The CDR3 length is 13 residues. The V end lost 0 bases, the J end lost 3 bases, and 6 bases lay between the germline ends. Per the germline V gene, CDR1 is LGHDT and CDR2 is YNNKEL (reference sequence). The CDR3 region is CASSQDGDYEQYF. As DNA, the CDR3 is TGTGCCAGCAGCCAAGATGGTGACTACGAGCAGTACTTC.

This clonotype was counted at least ten times. J is TRBJ2-4 and V is TRBV20-1; perhaps TRBD1 as D (6 bases). Trimming left V 5 bases short and J 4 bases short, with 12 bases between. The CDR3 length is 13 residues. Germline-derived CDR1 and CDR2 are DFQATT and SNEGSKA (reference sequence). CDR3 in amino acids: CSASRGQKNIQYF. The DNA of the CDR3 is TGCAGTGCTTCCCGTGGACAGAAAAACATTCAGTACTTC.

This clonotype was recorded many times. V usage is TRBV29-1 and J usage is TRBJ2-1; 8 bases are a match to TRBD2. The CDR3 runs to 14 residues. Germline assignment: CDR1 SQVTM and CDR2 ANQGSEA. V shed 1 base, J shed 8 bases, and the junction held 7 bases outside the gene matches. The CDR3 sequence is CSVEGIAGLDEQFF. The CDR3 DNA sequence: TGCAGCGTTGAAGGGATAGCGGGACTGGATGAGCAGTTCTTC.

The rearrangement links TRBV28 to TRBJ2-1, with 11 bases identical to TRBD2. Germline V gene lookup returns CDR1 MDHEN and CDR2 SYDVKM. The CDR3 loop spans 14 amino acids. Losses at the gene ends were 9 bases for V and 4 bases for J; bases not matched to a gene: 5. The CDR3 region has the DNA TGTGCCAGTAAGGGACTAGCGGAGTACAATGAGCAGTTCTTC. Its protein is CASKGLAEYNEQFF.

The chain uses TRBV29-1 and TRBJ1-1; D is undetermined. Germline V gives CDR1 SQVTM, CDR2 ANQGSEA. Trimming removed 3 bases at V and 7 bases at J, with 12 bases between. The CDR3 has 12 amino acids. CDR3: CSVEVGLHEAFF. In DNA, the CDR3 is TGCAGCGTTGAGGTCGGCCTTCATGAAGCTTTCTTT. Supplemented by reference TRBV29-1 and TRBJ1-1, the full variable domain reads SAVISQKPSRDICQRGTSLTIQCQVDSQVTMMFWYRQQPGQSLTLIATANQGSEATYESGFVIDKFPISRPNLTFSTLTVSNMSPEDSSIYLCSVEVGLHEAFFGQGTRLTVV.

This clonotype was seen once. This chain connects TRBV7-9 to TRBJ2-5; D not resolved. The V gene lost 2 bases and the J gene lost 0 bases, with 13 bases spanning the gap. This CDR3 is built from 16 residues. Germline V gives CDR1 SEHNR, CDR2 FQNEAQ (reference sequence). CDR3 region: CASSLIGRVYQETQYF. CDR3 sequence (DNA): TGTGCCAGCAGCTTAATAGGAAGGGTTTACCAAGAGACCCAGTACTTC.

This clonotype has a handful of counts. The chain has TRBV3-1 and TRBJ1-1; D not certain. The germline V gene has CDR1 LGHDT and CDR2 YNNKEL (reference sequence). This CDR3 comprises 13 residues. The V gene lost 0 bases and the J gene lost 6 bases, with 8 bases spanning the gap. In DNA form, the CDR3 reads TGTGCCAGCAGCCAAGATGAAAGGGCTGAAGCTTTCTTT. It codes for CASSQDERAEAFF.

This sequence joins TRBV29-1 and TRBJ2-7; 12 nucleotides align to TRBD2. Trimming removed 5 bases from V and 2 bases from J; junction bases left unmatched: 4. Germline V gene lookup returns CDR1 SQVTM and CDR2 ANQGSEA. This CDR3 comprises 14 residues. CDR3 amino acids: CSVKLAGGAYEQYF. For the CDR3, the DNA is TGCAGCGTTAAGCTAGCGGGAGGGGCCTACGAGCAGTACTTC.

The chain carries TRBV20-1 and TRBJ1-6; TRBD1 matches 8 bases. Trimming removed 2 bases from V and 10 bases from J; junction bases left unmatched: 4. The CDR3 extends over 13 amino acids. CDR1 is DFQATT, CDR2 SNEGSKA, per germline (reference sequence). Here the CDR3 reads CSARYNRGSPLHF. CDR3 coding DNA: TGCAGTGCTAGATACAACAGGGGGTCACCCCTCCACTTT.

This clonotype was counted only a few times. The chain has TRBV6-2 or TRBV6-3 and TRBJ2-3; a weak D match, TRBD1 (5 bases). Germline V gives CDR1 MNHEY, CDR2 SVGEGT. This CDR3 comprises 15 residues. V gave up 0 bases and J gave up 2 bases, with 9 bases separating them. This CDR3 is CASSYSGANTDTQYF. CDR3 DNA: TGTGCCAGCAGTTACTCAGGGGCGAACACAGATACGCAGTATTTT.

This chain uses TRBV20-1 with TRBJ1-1; D is perhaps TRBD1 (6 bases). This CDR3 comprises 13 residues. CDR1 and CDR2 (germline): DFQATT, SNEGSKA (reference sequence). V lost 4 bases, J lost 0 bases, and 9 bases lay in between. The CDR3 protein is CSATYRVNTEAFF. The CDR3 DNA is TGCAGTGCTACGTACAGGGTGAACACTGAAGCTTTCTTT.

V is TRBV6-5 and J is TRBJ2-7; TRBD2 agrees at 7 bases. V shed 2 bases and J 5 bases; nucleotides not matched to a gene: 12. The CDR3 runs to 16 residues. Germline CDR1 and CDR2: MNHEY and SVGAGI. The CDR3 is CASSYLGRGTLDEQYF. In nucleotides, the CDR3 is TGTGCCAGCAGTTACCTGGGGCGGGGGACCTTAGACGAGCAGTACTTC.

This clonotype has more than one count but fewer than ten. This rearrangement joins TRBV7-2 to TRBJ2-5; 10 positions agree with TRBD2. From germline, CDR1 is SGHTA and CDR2 FQGNSA. V shed 5 bases and J 2 bases; nucleotides not matched to a gene: 5. This CDR3 is built from 15 residues. This CDR3 reads CASSNSGRTQETQYF. CDR3 sequence (DNA): TGTGCCAGCAGCAATAGCGGGAGGACTCAAGAGACCCAGTACTTC.

This clonotype has only a few counts. This chain joins TRBV5-1 and TRBJ2-5, with D possibly matching TRBD2 (6 bases). Deletions cut 0 bases from V and 2 bases from J, with 8 bases between. Germline V gene sequence: CDR1 SGHRS, CDR2 YFSETQ. This CDR3 comprises 14 residues. The chain's CDR3 is CASSLEGRQETQYF. The CDR3 nucleotides are TGCGCCAGCAGCTTGGAGGGGAGGCAAGAGACCCAGTACTTC.

This clonotype was detected only a few times. The chain carries TRBV9 and TRBJ2-7, with 13 bases fitting TRBD2. V lost 4 bases, J lost 6 bases, and 7 bases stayed unmatched. Per the germline V gene, CDR1 is SGDLS and CDR2 is YYNGEE. There are 15 residues in the CDR3. In nucleotides, the CDR3 is TGTGCCAGCAGCCCTACTAGCGGGAGGGCATCCGAGCAGTACTTC. It translates to CASSPTSGRASEQYF.